Following are 10 T cell receptor beta chains from one sample sequenced in a study of blood T cell repertoires in COVID-19. Profiled with immunoSEQ multiplex PCR; TCRdb holds only in-frame clones, not every one. The sample holds roughly 90,000 clones, around 80% seen once. Material for sequencing was peripheral blood. These receptors all come from a woman aged 80 or over with active or convalescent COVID-19.

The chain combines TRBV5-1 with TRBJ2-3; 8 bases are a match to TRBD2. CDR3 length equals 14 residues. Germline V gives CDR1 SGHRS, CDR2 YFSETQ. V lost 0 bases to trimming and J lost 8 bases; unmatched junction nucleotides: 5. In nucleotides, the CDR3 is TGCGCCAGCAGCTTGGACGGGGGGGCTAGTACGCAGTATTTT. This translates into CASSLDGGASTQYF.

The J gene is TRBJ2-2, the V gene TRBV11-3; D not certain. Germline assignment: CDR1 SGHNT and CDR2 YENEEA. The CDR3 contains 14 residues. V was clipped by 1 base and J by 0 bases, with 3 bases between them. The CDR3 protein is CASSLAANTGELFF. CDR3 nucleotide sequence: TGTGCCAGCAGCTTAGCAGCGAACACCGGGGAGCTGTTTTTT.

This CDR3 is CASSLTSKYNEQFF. The CDR3 DNA is TGTGCCAGCAGCTTGACTAGCAAGTACAATGAGCAGTTCTTC. This chain connects TRBV5-4 to TRBJ2-1, with D possibly being TRBD2 (6 bases). Per germline, CDR1 SGHNT and CDR2 YYREEE (reference sequence). The CDR3 runs 14 residues. Trimming stripped 1 base from V and 4 bases from J, with 9 bases between.

The genes are TRBV7-2 and TRBJ2-3; D perhaps matches TRBD1 (5 bases). The CDR3 spans 14 residues. Deletions cut 2 bases from V and 4 bases from J, with 10 bases between. Germline V gives CDR1 SGHTA, CDR2 FQGNSA. The CDR3 loop is CASSLSIGADTQYF. CDR3 bases: TGTGCCAGCAGCTTAAGCATAGGGGCAGATACGCAGTATTTT.

This clone was recorded once. This chain uses TRBV6-5 with TRBJ1-1; TRBD1 might be the D (5 bases). From germline, CDR1 is MNHEY and CDR2 SVGAGI. This CDR3 has 13 amino acids. The V and J ends lost 6 bases and 7 bases respectively, with 15 bases between them. CDR3 loop: CASSRYRIDEAFF. The CDR3 DNA reads as TGTGCCAGCAGCCGTTACAGGATTGATGAAGCTTTCTTT.

This clone has a handful of counts. This chain uses TRBV11-2 with TRBJ1-6; D remains ambiguous. V lost 4 bases and J 8 bases, leaving 6 bases between the germline ends. Germline assignment: CDR1 SGHAT and CDR2 FQNNGV. This CDR3 contains 12 residues. CDR3 residues: CASSYSDSPLHF. In DNA form, the CDR3 reads TGTGCCAGCAGCTATAGCGATTCACCCCTCCACTTT.

This clone was recorded once. V usage is TRBV6-2 or TRBV6-3 and J usage is TRBJ2-1, with TRBD2 matching over 11 bases. With 6 bases clipped from V and 9 bases from J, the junction kept 10 bases outside the gene matches. CDR3 length equals 15 residues. The germline gives CDR1 MNHEY, CDR2 SVGEGT. CDR3 bases: TGTGCCAGCAGCGGGGTACTAGCGGGGGTGTCTGAGCAGTTCTTC. Amino acid sequence: CASSGVLAGVSEQFF.

J is TRBJ1-2 and V is TRBV20-1; 8 bases line up with TRBD1. The CDR3 has 11 amino acids. The ends lost 2 bases at V and 10 bases at J; junction bases unmatched: 3. The V gene's germline CDR1 is DFQATT and CDR2 SNEGSKA (reference sequence). CDR3 residues: CSARTGGYYTF. DNA for the CDR3: TGCAGTGCTAGAACAGGGGGTTACTACACCTTC.

This chain links TRBV2 with TRBJ1-2; D remains unclear. CDR3 length: 15 amino acids. V gave up 1 base and J gave up 7 bases, with 16 bases separating them. CDR1 SNHLY and CDR2 FYNNEI come from the germline V gene. The CDR3 sequence: CASSEGYGSWSGYTF. CDR3 DNA sequence: TGTGCCAGCAGTGAAGGGTACGGATCGTGGAGTGGCTACACCTTC.

The rearrangement uses TRBV19 and TRBJ2-1; 7 positions match TRBD1. Per germline, CDR1 LNHDA and CDR2 SQIVND (reference sequence). The V gene end was trimmed by 3 bases and the J gene end by 5 bases; junction bases not matched to a gene: 7. The CDR3 loop spans 15 amino acids. The chain's CDR3 is CASSIHRDRDNEQFF. CDR3 nucleotide sequence: TGTGCCAGTAGTATTCACCGGGACAGAGACAATGAGCAGTTCTTC.